Given below is one TCR beta chain in context. The target antigen is unknown. This specimen belongs to a study of T cells in Graves' hyperthyroidism and ophthalmopathy. This CDR3 comprises 14 residues. CDR1 and CDR2 from the germline V gene are SGHRS and YFSETQ. The V and J ends lost 3 bases and 4 bases, in that order; junction bases with no gene match: 5. Study conclusions and caveats: Most clonotypes that expanded in the thyroid above 0.001 also showed up in blood.

There were TCR beta CDR3 regions amplified from RNA transcripts. An initial round of RT-PCR targeting the TCR CDR3 relied on the HTBI primer set. TCRdb ran MiXCR on the multiplex PCR reads and lists one entry per CDR3 protein. The sample shows a few hundred thousand distinct CDR3 sequences, around 42% of them seen only once. The sequence was obtained from an adult woman with Graves' disease, either hyperthyroidism or ophthalmopathy (not recorded which). Sequenced sample: peripheral blood or thyroid tissue (not recorded which). The chain recombines TRBV5-1 with TRBJ1-2, with 8 bases fitting TRBD1. CDR3 in amino acids: CASSSGQGIYGYTF. CDR3 coding DNA: TGCGCCAGCAGCTCAGGACAGGGTATCTATGGCTACACCTTC.